The rows below give T cell receptor beta chains drawn from one sample of a study of cytomegalovirus exposure and HLA in healthy donors. Sequencing was performed with immunoSEQ multiplex PCR; in TCRdb, only in-frame clones are kept and a portion is missing. Of 150,000 to 200,000 clones in the sample, less than 90% were seen once. Sequencing was done on a sample of PBMCs. These TCRs come from a girl under three years old in good health and CMV-seronegative. The CDR3 runs from the conserved cysteine through the conserved F or W. The order of the fields is J gene, clone size, V gene, D gene, CDR3 DNA, CDR3 protein. The D gene is left open where the match is weak. Only some rows state a clone size, as once, few, many or a class for expanded clones.

J: TRBJ1-5; size: -; V: TRBV6-1; D: -; DNA: TGTGCCAGCAGTGAAAATGAGGAGGGGTATCAGCCCCAGCATTTT; CDR3: CASSENEEGYQPQHF
J: TRBJ1-6; size: -; V: TRBV10-3; D: -; DNA: TGTGCCATCAGTGAGGCGGGACTCGATAATTCACCCCTCCACTTT; CDR3: CAISEAGLDNSPLHF
J: TRBJ2-3; size: few; V: TRBV29-1; D: TRBD2; DNA: TGCAGCGTTGAAGGCGCGGGAGGGTCCACAGATACGCAGTATTTT; CDR3: CSVEGAGGSTDTQYF
J: TRBJ2-3; size: once; V: TRBV6-1; D: TRBD2; DNA: TGTGCCAGCAGGGCGGGGGGGCCGGCAGATACGCAGTATTTT; CDR3: CASRAGGPADTQYF
J: TRBJ1-2; size: -; V: TRBV9; D: -; DNA: TGTGCCAGCAGCGTAGGGCCGGCAGGGGCTAACTATGGCTACACCTTC; CDR3: CASSVGPAGANYGYTF
J: TRBJ1-4; size: -; V: TRBV19; D: -; DNA: TGTGCCAGTAGTATAACGGGGGGCGCGGATGAAAAACTGTTTTTT; CDR3: CASSITGGADEKLFF
J: TRBJ2-7; size: -; V: TRBV11-2; D: -; DNA: TGTGCCAGCAGCCAGCGGAGCGGCCAGACCTACGAGCAGTACTTC; CDR3: CASSQRSGQTYEQYF
J: TRBJ2-3; size: -; V: TRBV5-4; D: TRBD2; DNA: TGTGCCAGCAGCTTCCGGCGGGGGGGCCTTTCAGATACGCAGTATTTT; CDR3: CASSFRRGGLSDTQYF
J: TRBJ1-1; size: -; V: TRBV29-1; D: TRBD1; DNA: TGCAGCGTTCGTTTACAGGGGTTGGAAAACACTGAAGCTTTCTTT; CDR3: CSVRLQGLENTEAFF
J: TRBJ1-2; size: -; V: TRBV19; D: -; DNA: TGTGCCAGTAGTATACTCGGGGTGGACTATGGCTACACCTTC; CDR3: CASSILGVDYGYTF
J: TRBJ2-5; size: -; V: TRBV7-2; D: -; DNA: TGTGCCAGCAGCTTTGGTCTAGTTGGTGAGACCCAGTACTTC; CDR3: CASSFGLVGETQYF
J: TRBJ1-4; size: -; V: TRBV4-1; D: -; DNA: TGCGCCAGCAGCCAAGACTTCCAGGGTAGCCTAAAACTGTTTTTT; CDR3: CASSQDFQGSLKLFF
J: TRBJ1-1; size: -; V: TRBV29-1; D: -; DNA: TGCAGCGTTGGTGGGCGTATGAACACTGAAGCTTTCTTT; CDR3: CSVGGRMNTEAFF
J: TRBJ1-2; size: -; V: TRBV7-2; D: TRBD1; DNA: TGTGCCAGCAGCTTAGATGGGACAGGGGGTATCTATGGCTACACCTTC; CDR3: CASSLDGTGGIYGYTF
J: TRBJ2-1; size: -; V: TRBV5-6; D: TRBD1; DNA: TGTGCCAGCAGGGGACAGGAGAGCTACAATGAGCAGTTCTTC; CDR3: CASRGQESYNEQFF
J: TRBJ2-5; size: -; V: TRBV11-2; D: -; DNA: TGTGCCAGCAGCCCTAGGGGTCGTCAAGAGACCCAGTACTTC; CDR3: CASSPRGRQETQYF
J: TRBJ2-7; size: -; V: TRBV30; D: TRBD2; DNA: TGTGCCTGGTCTAGCGGTTACGAGCAGTACTTC; CDR3: CAWSSGYEQYF
J: TRBJ1-2; size: -; V: TRBV6-5; D: -; DNA: TGTGCCAGCAGTTACTCACACCCTAACTATGGCTACACCTTC; CDR3: CASSYSHPNYGYTF
J: TRBJ2-1; size: -; V: TRBV7-3; D: -; DNA: TGTGCCAGCAGCTTAGAGGTCGACAATGAGCAGTTCTTC; CDR3: CASSLEVDNEQFF
J: TRBJ2-7; size: -; V: TRBV6-5; D: -; DNA: TGTGCCAGCAGCCCAGGGACTTCCCATAGGGTGCAGTACTTC; CDR3: CASSPGTSHRVQYF
J: TRBJ2-3; size: -; V: TRBV6-5; D: TRBD1; DNA: TGTGCCAGCAGTTACGGGAGGACAGGGGACACAGATACGCAGTATTTT; CDR3: CASSYGRTGDTDTQYF
J: TRBJ2-5; size: -; V: TRBV2; D: TRBD2; DNA: TGTGCCAGCAACGGACTAGTGGGGCCAGAGACCCAGTACTTC; CDR3: CASNGLVGPETQYF
J: TRBJ2-1; size: few; V: TRBV7-2; D: -; DNA: TGTGCCAGCAGCTTAGACTTCAATGAGCAGTTCTTC; CDR3: CASSLDFNEQFF
J: TRBJ1-1; size: -; V: TRBV5-6; D: -; DNA: TGTGCCAGCAGCTTTGATCCGAGACACACAAGACCTGGCGAAGCTTTCTTT; CDR3: CASSFDPRHTRPGEAFF
J: TRBJ1-5; size: -; V: TRBV7-6; D: -; DNA: TGTGCCAGCAGCTTACATGCAGTGGGGAGGAGGCAGCCCCAGCATTTT; CDR3: CASSLHAVGRRQPQHF
J: TRBJ2-1; size: -; V: TRBV27; D: -; DNA: TGTGCCAGCAGTCCCCGGGACACCTCCTACAATGAGCAGTTCTTC; CDR3: CASSPRDTSYNEQFF
J: TRBJ2-7; size: -; V: TRBV5-4; D: -; DNA: TGTGCCAGCAGCTTTGAGGGCGGGACCCCCTACGAGCAGTACTTC; CDR3: CASSFEGGTPYEQYF
J: TRBJ1-4; size: -; V: TRBV18; D: -; DNA: TGTGCCAGCTCCCTACGTACTTCTAATGAAAAACTGTTTTTT; CDR3: CASSLRTSNEKLFF
J: TRBJ2-7; size: once; V: TRBV6-5; D: -; DNA: TGTGCCAGTGGACAGTACAACTACGAGCAGTACTTC; CDR3: CASGQYNYEQYF
J: TRBJ1-1; size: -; V: TRBV5-1; D: -; DNA: TGCGCCAGCAGCTTGGAAGCTCCGGGACAGAACACTGAAGCTTTCTTT; CDR3: CASSLEAPGQNTEAFF
J: TRBJ2-5; size: -; V: TRBV19; D: -; DNA: TGTGCCAGTAGTAAAGGAGGGCCGACCACCAAAGAGACCCAGTACTTC; CDR3: CASSKGGPTTKETQYF
J: TRBJ2-1; size: -; V: TRBV10-3; D: TRBD2; DNA: TGTGCCATCAGTGCTAGCGGGGGGGCCAATGAGCAGTTCTTC; CDR3: CAISASGGANEQFF
J: TRBJ1-1; size: -; V: TRBV5-1; D: -; DNA: TGCGCCAGCAGCTTGGACACGGGAGGGACTGAAGCTTTCTTT; CDR3: CASSLDTGGTEAFF
J: TRBJ2-3; size: -; V: TRBV7-9; D: -; DNA: TGTGCCAGCAGCCCTCGTAATAGCTCTAGCACAGATACGCAGTATTTT; CDR3: CASSPRNSSSTDTQYF
J: TRBJ2-1; size: -; V: TRBV27; D: TRBD2; DNA: TGTGCCAGCATGCTAGCGGGAGGCAATGAGCAGTTCTTC; CDR3: CASMLAGGNEQFF
J: TRBJ2-1; size: few; V: TRBV4-1; D: TRBD1; DNA: TGCGCCAGCACCGGGACAGGCGACAATGAGCAGTTCTTC; CDR3: CASTGTGDNEQFF
J: TRBJ1-1; size: -; V: TRBV13; D: TRBD1; DNA: TGTGCCAGCAGCCCAGGGGGAACTGAAGCTTTCTTT; CDR3: CASSPGGTEAFF
J: TRBJ1-5; size: -; V: TRBV6-6; D: -; DNA: TGTGCCAGCAGAGTGATAGGGGTAGGTCAGCCCCAGCATTTT; CDR3: CASRVIGVGQPQHF
J: TRBJ1-2; size: few; V: TRBV9; D: -; DNA: TGTGCCAGCAGCGTACGGGAAAATAATGGCTACACCTTC; CDR3: CASSVRENNGYTF
J: TRBJ1-2; size: -; V: TRBV6-1; D: TRBD1; DNA: TGTGCCAGCAGATTCAGGGGGGCTTATGGCTACACCTTC; CDR3: CASRFRGAYGYTF
J: TRBJ1-3; size: -; V: TRBV4-1; D: -; DNA: TGCGCCAGCAGCCATACCCGAGGGTCTCTCTTCTCTGGAAACACCATATATTTT; CDR3: CASSHTRGSLFSGNTIYF
J: TRBJ1-4; size: -; V: TRBV5-1; D: -; DNA: TGCGCCAGCAGCTTGGCGCCCGGGGGTGAAAAACTGTTTTTT; CDR3: CASSLAPGGEKLFF